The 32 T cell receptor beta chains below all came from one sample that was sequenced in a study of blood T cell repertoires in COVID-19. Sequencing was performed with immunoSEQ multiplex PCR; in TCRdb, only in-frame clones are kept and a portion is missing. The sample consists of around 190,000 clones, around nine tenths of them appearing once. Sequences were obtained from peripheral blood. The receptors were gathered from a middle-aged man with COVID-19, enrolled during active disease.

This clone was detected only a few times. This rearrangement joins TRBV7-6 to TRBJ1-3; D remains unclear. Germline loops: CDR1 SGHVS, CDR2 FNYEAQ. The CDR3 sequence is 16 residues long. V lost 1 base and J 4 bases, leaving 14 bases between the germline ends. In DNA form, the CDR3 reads TGTGCCAGCAGCTTAGAGCCAGGCTTGTCCGGAAACACCATATATTTT. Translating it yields CASSLEPGLSGNTIYF.

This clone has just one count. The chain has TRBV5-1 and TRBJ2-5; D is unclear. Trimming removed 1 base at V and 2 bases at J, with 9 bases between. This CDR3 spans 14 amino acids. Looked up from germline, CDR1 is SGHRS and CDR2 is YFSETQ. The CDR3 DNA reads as TGCGCCAGCAGCTTGTTGTTTCAACAAGAGACCCAGTACTTC. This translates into CASSLLFQQETQYF.

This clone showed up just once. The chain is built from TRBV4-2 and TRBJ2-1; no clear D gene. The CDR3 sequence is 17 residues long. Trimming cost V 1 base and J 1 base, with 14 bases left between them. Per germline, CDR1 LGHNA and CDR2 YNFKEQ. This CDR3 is CASSQGFGDSSYNEQFF. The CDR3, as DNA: TGTGCCAGCAGCCAAGGTTTCGGAGACTCGTCCTACAATGAGCAGTTCTTC.

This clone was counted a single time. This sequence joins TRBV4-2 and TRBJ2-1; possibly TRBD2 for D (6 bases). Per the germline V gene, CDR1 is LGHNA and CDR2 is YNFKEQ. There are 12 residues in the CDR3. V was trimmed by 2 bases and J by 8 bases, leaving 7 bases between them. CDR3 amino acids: CASSQTGDEQFF. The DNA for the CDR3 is TGTGCCAGCAGCCAAACGGGAGATGAGCAGTTCTTC.

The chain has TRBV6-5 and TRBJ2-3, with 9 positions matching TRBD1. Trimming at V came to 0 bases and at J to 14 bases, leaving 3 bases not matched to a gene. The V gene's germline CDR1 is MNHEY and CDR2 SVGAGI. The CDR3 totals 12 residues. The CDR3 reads CASSYSGTGLYF. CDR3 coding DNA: TGTGCCAGCAGTTACTCCGGGACAGGGTTGTATTTT.

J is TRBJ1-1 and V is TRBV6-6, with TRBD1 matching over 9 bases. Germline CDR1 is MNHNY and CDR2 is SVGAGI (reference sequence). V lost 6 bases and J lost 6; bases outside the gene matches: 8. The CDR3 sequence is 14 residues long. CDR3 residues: CASRTGTGSSEAFF. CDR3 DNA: TGTGCCAGCAGAACCGGGACAGGGAGCTCTGAAGCTTTCTTT.

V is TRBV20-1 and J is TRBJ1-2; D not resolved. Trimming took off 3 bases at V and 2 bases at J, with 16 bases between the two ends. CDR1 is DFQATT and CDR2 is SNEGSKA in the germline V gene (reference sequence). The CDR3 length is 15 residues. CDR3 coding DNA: TGCAGTGCTAGTCGGGGTGGGGAACCCAACTATGGCTACACCTTC. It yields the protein CSASRGGEPNYGYTF.

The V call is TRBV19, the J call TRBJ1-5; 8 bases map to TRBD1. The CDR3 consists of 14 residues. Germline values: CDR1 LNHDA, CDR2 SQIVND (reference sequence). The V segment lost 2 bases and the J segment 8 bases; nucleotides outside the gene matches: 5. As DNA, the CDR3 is TGTGCCAGTAGTATACAGGGGGCTCTAAAGCCCCAGCATTTT. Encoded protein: CASSIQGALKPQHF.

The CDR3 loop is CATSPTPGQGPDTQYF. CDR3 DNA: TGTGCCACCAGCCCAACTCCGGGACAGGGTCCAGATACGCAGTATTTT. The chain has TRBV15 and TRBJ2-3, with 9 bases fitting TRBD1. This CDR3 region has 16 residues. The germline V gene encodes CDR1 LNHNV and CDR2 YYDKDF (reference sequence). Losses at the gene ends were 5 bases for V and 4 bases for J; bases not matched to a gene: 10.

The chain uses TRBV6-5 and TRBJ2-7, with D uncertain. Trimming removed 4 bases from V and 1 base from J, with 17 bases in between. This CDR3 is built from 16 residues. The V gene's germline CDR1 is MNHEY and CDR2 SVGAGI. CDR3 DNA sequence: TGTGCCAGCAGTTCTGTAGCCGGAATGGCGTCCTACGAGCAGTACTTC. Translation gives CASSSVAGMASYEQYF.

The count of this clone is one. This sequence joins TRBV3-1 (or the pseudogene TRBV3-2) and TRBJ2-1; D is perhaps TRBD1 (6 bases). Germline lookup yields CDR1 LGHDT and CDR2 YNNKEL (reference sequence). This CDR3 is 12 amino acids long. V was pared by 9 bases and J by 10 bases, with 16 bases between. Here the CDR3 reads CASTRTGREQFF. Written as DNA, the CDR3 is TGTGCCAGTACGCGAACAGGGCGCGAGCAGTTCTTC.

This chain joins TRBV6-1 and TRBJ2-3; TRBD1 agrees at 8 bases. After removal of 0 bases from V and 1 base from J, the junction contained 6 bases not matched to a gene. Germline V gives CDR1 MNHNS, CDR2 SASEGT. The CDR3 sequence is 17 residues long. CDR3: CASSEAEGTGRTDTQYF. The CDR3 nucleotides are TGTGCCAGCAGTGAAGCCGAGGGGACAGGACGCACAGATACGCAGTATTTT.

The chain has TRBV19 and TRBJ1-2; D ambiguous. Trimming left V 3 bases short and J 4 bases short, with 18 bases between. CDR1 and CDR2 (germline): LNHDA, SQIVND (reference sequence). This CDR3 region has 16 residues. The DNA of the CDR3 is TGTGCCAGTAGTATTTCTCAGACCCTACAGATCTATGGCTACACCTTC. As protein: CASSISQTLQIYGYTF.

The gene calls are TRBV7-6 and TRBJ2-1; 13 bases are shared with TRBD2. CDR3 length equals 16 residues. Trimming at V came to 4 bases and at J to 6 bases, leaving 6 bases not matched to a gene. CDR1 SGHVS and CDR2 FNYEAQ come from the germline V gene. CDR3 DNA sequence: TGTGCCAGCAGCTCCACACTAGCGGGAGGGCCCAATGAGCAGTTCTTC. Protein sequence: CASSSTLAGGPNEQFF.

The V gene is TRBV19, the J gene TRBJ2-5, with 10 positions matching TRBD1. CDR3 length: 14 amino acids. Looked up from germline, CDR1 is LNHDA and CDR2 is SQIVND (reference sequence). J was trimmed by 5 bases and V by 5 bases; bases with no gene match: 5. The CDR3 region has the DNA TGTGCCAGTAGTGCGGGACAGGGGTTGGAGACCCAGTACTTC. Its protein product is CASSAGQGLETQYF.

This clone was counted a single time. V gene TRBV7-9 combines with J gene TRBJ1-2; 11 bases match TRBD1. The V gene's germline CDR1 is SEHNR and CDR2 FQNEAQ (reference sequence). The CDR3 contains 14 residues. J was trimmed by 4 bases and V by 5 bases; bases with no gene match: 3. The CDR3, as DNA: TGTGCCAGCAGCCGGGACAGGGGGGCCTATGGCTACACCTTC. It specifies CASSRDRGAYGYTF.

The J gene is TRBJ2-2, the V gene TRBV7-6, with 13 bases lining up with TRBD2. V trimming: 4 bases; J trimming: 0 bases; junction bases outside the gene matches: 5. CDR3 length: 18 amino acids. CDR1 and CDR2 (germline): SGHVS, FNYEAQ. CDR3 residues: CASSSGLAGLANTGELFF. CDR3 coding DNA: TGTGCCAGCAGCTCGGGACTAGCGGGACTGGCGAACACCGGGGAGCTGTTTTTT.

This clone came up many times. CDR3 DNA sequence: TGTGCCACCAGCAGCCCCGACAGGGGAGGCGGCAATCAGCCCCAGCATTTT. Protein sequence: CATSSPDRGGGNQPQHF. The genes are TRBV15 and TRBJ1-5, with TRBD1 identical over 8 bases. This CDR3 comprises 17 residues. Germline V gives CDR1 LNHNV, CDR2 YYDKDF (reference sequence). Unmatched junction bases numbered 9, after V lost 3 bases and J lost 2 bases. Full variable domain (remainder filled in from reference TRBV15 and TRBJ1-5): DAMVIQNPRYQVTQFGKPVTLSCSQTLNHNVMYWYQQKSSQAPKLLFHYYDKDFNNEADTPDNFQSRRPNTSFCFLDIRSPGLGDTAMYLCATSSPDRGGGNQPQHFGDGTRLSIL.

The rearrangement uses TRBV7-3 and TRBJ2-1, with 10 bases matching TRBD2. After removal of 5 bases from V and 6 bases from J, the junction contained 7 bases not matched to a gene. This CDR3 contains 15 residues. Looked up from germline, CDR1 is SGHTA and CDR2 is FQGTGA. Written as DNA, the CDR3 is TGTGCCAGCAGCCCCCACAGCGGGGGGGGCAATGAGCAGTTCTTC. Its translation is CASSPHSGGGNEQFF.

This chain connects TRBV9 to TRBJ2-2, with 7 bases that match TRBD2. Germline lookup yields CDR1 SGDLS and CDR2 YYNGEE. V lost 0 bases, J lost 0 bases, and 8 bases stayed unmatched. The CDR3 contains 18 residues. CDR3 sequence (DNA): TGTGCCAGCAGCGTAGGGTTAGCGGGTGCCGCGAACACCGGGGAGCTGTTTTTT. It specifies CASSVGLAGAANTGELFF.

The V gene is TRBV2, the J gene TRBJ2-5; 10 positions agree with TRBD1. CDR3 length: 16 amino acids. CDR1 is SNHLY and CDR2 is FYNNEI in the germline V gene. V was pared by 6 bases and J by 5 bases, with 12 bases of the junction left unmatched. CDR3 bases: TGTGCCAGCAGCGCACCGGGACAGGGGATCGCGGAGACCCAGTACTTC. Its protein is CASSAPGQGIAETQYF.

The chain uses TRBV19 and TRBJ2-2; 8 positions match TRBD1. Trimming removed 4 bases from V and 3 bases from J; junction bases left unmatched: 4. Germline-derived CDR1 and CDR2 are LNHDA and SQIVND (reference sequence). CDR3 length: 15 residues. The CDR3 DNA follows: TGTGCCAGTAGTAAACAGACAGGGGACACCGGGGAGCTGTTTTTT. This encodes CASSKQTGDTGELFF.

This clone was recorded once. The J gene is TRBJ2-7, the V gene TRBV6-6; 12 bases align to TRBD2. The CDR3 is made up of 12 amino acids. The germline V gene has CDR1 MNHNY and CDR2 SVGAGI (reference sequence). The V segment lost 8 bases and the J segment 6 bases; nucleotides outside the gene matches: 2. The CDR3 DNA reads TGTGCCAGCGAACTAGCGGGAGGCGAGCAGTACTTC. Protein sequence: CASELAGGEQYF.

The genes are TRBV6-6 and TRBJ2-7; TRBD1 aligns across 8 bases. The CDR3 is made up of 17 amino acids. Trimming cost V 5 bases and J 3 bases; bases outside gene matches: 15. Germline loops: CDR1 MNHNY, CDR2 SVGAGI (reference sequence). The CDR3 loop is CASSPMMGLGQGYEQYF. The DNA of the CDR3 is TGTGCCAGCAGTCCAATGATGGGCCTCGGACAGGGCTACGAGCAGTACTTC.

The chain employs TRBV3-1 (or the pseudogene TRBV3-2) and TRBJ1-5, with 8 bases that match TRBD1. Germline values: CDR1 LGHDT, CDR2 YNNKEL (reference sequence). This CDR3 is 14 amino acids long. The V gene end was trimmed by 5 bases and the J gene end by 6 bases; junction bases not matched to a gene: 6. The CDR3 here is CASSVGQGSQPQHF. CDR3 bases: TGTGCCAGCAGCGTTGGACAGGGAAGTCAGCCCCAGCATTTT.

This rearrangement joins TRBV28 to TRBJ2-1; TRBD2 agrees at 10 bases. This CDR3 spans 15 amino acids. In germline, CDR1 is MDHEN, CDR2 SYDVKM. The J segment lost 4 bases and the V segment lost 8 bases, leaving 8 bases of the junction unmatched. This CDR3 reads CASPSGGGPYNEQFF. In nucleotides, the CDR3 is TGTGCCAGCCCGAGCGGGGGGGGGCCTTACAATGAGCAGTTCTTC.

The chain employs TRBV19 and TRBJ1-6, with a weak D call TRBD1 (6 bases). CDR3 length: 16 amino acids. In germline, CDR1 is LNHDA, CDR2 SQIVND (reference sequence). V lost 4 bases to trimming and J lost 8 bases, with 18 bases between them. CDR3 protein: CASSTRPGTSYSPLHF. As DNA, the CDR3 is TGTGCCAGTAGTACTCGACCAGGGACATCTTATTCACCCCTCCACTTT.

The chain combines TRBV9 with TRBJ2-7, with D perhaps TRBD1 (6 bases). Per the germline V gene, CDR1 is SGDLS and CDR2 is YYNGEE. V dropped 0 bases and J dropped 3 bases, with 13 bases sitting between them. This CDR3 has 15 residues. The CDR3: CASSVAGTPDYEQYF. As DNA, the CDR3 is TGTGCCAGCAGCGTAGCTGGGACACCCGACTACGAGCAGTACTTC.

CDR3 residues: CASSIEDSKETQYF. The CDR3 region has the DNA TGTGCCAGTAGTATAGAGGACAGCAAAGAGACCCAGTACTTC. The chain uses TRBV19 and TRBJ2-5; D may be TRBD1 (6 bases). CDR1 LNHDA and CDR2 SQIVND come from the germline V gene (reference sequence). The CDR3 runs to 14 residues. The ends were cut back, 0 bases at V and 3 bases at J, with 8 bases in the middle. Filled out from reference TRBV19 and TRBJ2-5, the complete variable domain reads DGGITQSPKYLFRKEGQNVTLSCEQNLNHDAMYWYRQDPGQGLRLIYYSQIVNDFQKGDIAEGYSVSREKKESFPLTVTSAQKNPTAFYLCASSIEDSKETQYFGPGTRLLVL.

The CDR3 DNA reads TGCGCCAGCAGCCTACTACCGGGACAGGGTGGGACCCAGTACTTC. Protein: CASSLLPGQGGTQYF. The genes are TRBV4-3 and TRBJ2-5, with 9 bases aligning to TRBD1. CDR1 is LGHNA, CDR2 YSLEER, per germline. The CDR3 runs to 15 residues. J gave up 7 bases and V 4 bases, and 10 bases lay outside the gene matches.

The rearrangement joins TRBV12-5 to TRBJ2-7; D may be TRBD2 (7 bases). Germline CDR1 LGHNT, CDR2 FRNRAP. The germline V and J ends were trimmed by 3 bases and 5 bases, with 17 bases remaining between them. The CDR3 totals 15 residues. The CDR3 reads CASGFRKGGFHEQYF. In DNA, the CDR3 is TGTGCTAGTGGTTTCCGAAAGGGGGGGTTCCACGAGCAGTACTTC.

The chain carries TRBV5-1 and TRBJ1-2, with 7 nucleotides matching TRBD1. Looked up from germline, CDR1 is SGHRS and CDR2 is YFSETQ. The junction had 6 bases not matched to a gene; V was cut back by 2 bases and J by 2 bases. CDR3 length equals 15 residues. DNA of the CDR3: TGCGCCAGCAGCTTCACCCGGGACAGCAACTATGGCTACACCTTC. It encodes CASSFTRDSNYGYTF.